The 14 T cell receptor beta chains listed next were all sequenced from one sample in a study of blood T cell repertoires in COVID-19. The repertoire was sequenced with immunoSEQ multiplex PCR; TCRdb's copy has only in-frame clones and lacks some. The sample comprises about 250,000 clones, 75% to 90% of which are singletons, and roughly 2.3% rests with the top ten. Sequencing was performed on PBMCs or T cells enriched from blood (not recorded which). The receptors were sampled from a woman under 30 who had recovered from COVID-19.

This CDR3 reads CASSPLAGGVPNEQFF. CDR3 bases: TGTGCCAGCAGCCCTCTAGCGGGGGGGGTCCCCAATGAGCAGTTCTTC. V is TRBV3-1 (or the pseudogene TRBV3-2) and J is TRBJ2-1; 12 nucleotides agree with TRBD2. V lost 4 bases, J lost 6 bases, and 7 bases stayed unmatched. Per germline, CDR1 LGHDT and CDR2 YNNKEL (reference sequence). The CDR3 contains 16 residues.

This clone was counted once. This chain links TRBV5-1 with TRBJ2-7; possible D gene TRBD2, 6 bases. V was cut by 4 bases and J by 2 bases, with 13 bases left in between. In germline, CDR1 is SGHRS, CDR2 YFSETQ. This CDR3 has 14 residues. Here the CDR3 reads CASSPGDRAYEQYF. The CDR3 bases are TGCGCCAGCAGCCCGGGGGACCGCGCCTACGAGCAGTACTTC.

The CDR3 DNA sequence: TGTGCCAGCAGCCAAGACATCGGAGGGAAGGGGCAGTACTTC. Protein product: CASSQDIGGKGQYF. This rearrangement joins TRBV14 to TRBJ2-7; tentative D call: TRBD2 (6 bases). With 0 bases removed from V and 9 bases from J, the gap between germline ends came to 15 bases. Germline V CDR1 and CDR2: SGHDN, FVKESK. The CDR3 extends over 14 amino acids.

The sample holds one count of this clone. The rearrangement uses TRBV30 and TRBJ1-1, with D hard to call. The V end lost 0 bases, the J end lost 1 base, and 12 bases lay between the germline ends. The V gene's germline CDR1 is GTSNPN and CDR2 SVGIG (reference sequence). The CDR3 is 15 amino acids. CDR3 amino acids: CAWSVSYSRNTEAFF. The CDR3 nucleotides read TGTGCCTGGAGTGTTTCCTATAGCAGGAACACTGAAGCTTTCTTT. The full variable domain, its missing parts supplied by reference TRBV30 and TRBJ1-1, is SQTIHQWPATLVQPVGSPLSLECTVEGTSNPNLYWYRQAAGRGLQLLFYSVGIGQISSEVPQNLSASRPQDRQFILSSKKLLLSDSGFYLCAWSVSYSRNTEAFFGQGTRLTVV.

The CDR3, as DNA: TGTGCCTGGAGTTGGGACAGAGAAGCTTTCTTT. Its translation: CAWSWDREAFF. This rearrangement joins TRBV30 to TRBJ1-1, with 7 positions matching TRBD1. This CDR3 has 11 residues. Germline CDR1 is GTSNPN and CDR2 is SVGIG (reference sequence). V trimming: 2 bases; J trimming: 8 bases; junction bases outside the gene matches: 2.

The V call is TRBV7-3, the J call TRBJ1-1; a possible D gene is TRBD1 (6 bases). V lost 5 bases to trimming and J lost 3 bases, with 19 bases between them. CDR3 length: 16 amino acids. Germline CDR1 SGHTA, CDR2 FQGTGA. Here the CDR3 reads CASSPWGGSDDTEAFF. For the CDR3, the DNA is TGTGCCAGCAGCCCCTGGGGGGGCAGTGATGACACTGAAGCTTTCTTT.

The chain combines TRBV3-1 (or the pseudogene TRBV3-2) with TRBJ1-1; D remains ambiguous. The length of the CDR3 is 14 residues. Looked up from germline, CDR1 is LGHDT and CDR2 is YNNKEL (reference sequence). Trimming shortened V by 4 bases and J by 3 bases, and 12 bases separated the two germline ends. CDR3 residues: CASSPDLGDTEAFF. Written as DNA, the CDR3 is TGTGCCAGCAGCCCGGACCTCGGGGACACTGAAGCTTTCTTT.

The V and J genes are TRBV3-1 (or the pseudogene TRBV3-2) and TRBJ1-2; TRBD1 matches 8 bases. Germline CDR1 and CDR2: LGHDT and YNNKEL (reference sequence). CDR3 size: 14 residues. V was clipped by 2 bases and J by 7 bases; unmatched bases: 6. The DNA of the CDR3 is TGTGCCAGCAGCCAACCCCCAGGGGGCAGTGGCTACACCTTC. Protein product: CASSQPPGGSGYTF.

The genes are TRBV7-2 and TRBJ1-1; D is perhaps TRBD1 (6 bases). Germline CDR1 is SGHTA and CDR2 is FQGNSA. V was trimmed by 2 bases and J by 7 bases, leaving 11 bases between them. The CDR3 has 13 residues. The CDR3 protein is CASSLMDSHEAFF. CDR3 DNA sequence: TGTGCCAGCAGCTTAATGGACAGCCATGAAGCTTTCTTT.

The CDR3 nucleotides are TGCGCCAGCAGCTTGGGTCTGGGGGCGAACACTGAAGCTTTCTTT. As protein: CASSLGLGANTEAFF. J is TRBJ1-1 and V is TRBV5-1, with D tentatively TRBD1 (6 bases). CDR1 and CDR2 from the germline V gene are SGHRS and YFSETQ. This CDR3 is built from 15 residues. The V gene lost 0 bases and the J gene lost 1 base, with 10 bases spanning the gap.

J is TRBJ1-2 and V is TRBV5-1; tentative D call: TRBD1 (6 bases). Trimming took off 3 bases at V and 4 bases at J, with 10 bases between the two ends. The CDR3 covers 13 residues. The V gene's germline CDR1 is SGHRS and CDR2 YFSETQ. CDR3: CASSSTQGYGYTF. CDR3 nucleotide sequence: TGCGCCAGCAGCTCGACACAGGGCTATGGCTACACCTTC. Based on the CDR3 plus reference TRBV5-1 and TRBJ1-2, the full variable domain is KAGVTQTPRYLIKTRGQQVTLSCSPISGHRSVSWYQQTPGQGLQFLFEYFSETQRNKGNFPGRFSGRQFSNSRSEMNVSTLELGDSALYLCASSSTQGYGYTFGSGTRLTVV.

The chain combines TRBV12-3 or TRBV12-4 with TRBJ2-1; D perhaps matches TRBD2 (5 bases). The CDR3 is 12 amino acids. The ends were cut back, 6 bases at V and 10 bases at J, with 13 bases in the middle. The DNA for the CDR3 is TGTGCCAGCAGCGGTGGGAGCTGGGAGCAGTTCTTC. Encoded protein: CASSGGSWEQFF.

The chain couples TRBV5-1 to TRBJ1-1; 7 bases match TRBD1. The V gene end was trimmed by 4 bases and the J gene end by 5 bases; junction bases not matched to a gene: 5. There are 13 residues in the CDR3. Germline values: CDR1 SGHRS, CDR2 YFSETQ. CDR3 coding DNA: TGCGCCAGCAGCAGCGACAGGGCTACTGAAGCTTTCTTT. It translates to CASSSDRATEAFF.

The V gene is TRBV11-3, the J gene TRBJ2-1; D ambiguous. The CDR3 spans 13 residues. The germline CDR1 and CDR2 sequences are SGHNT and YENEEA. Trimming removed 6 bases at V and 6 bases at J, with 12 bases between. The CDR3 DNA is TGTGCCAGCAGTTCCCTCGACATCAATGAGCAGTTCTTC. It specifies CASSSLDINEQFF.